This is a list of T cell receptor beta chains from one sample in a study of radiotherapy plus CTLA-4 blockade in lung cancer. The table came from immunoSEQ multiplex PCR; TCRdb's copy has only in-frame clones and leaves some out. The repertoire has 83,000 or so clones, roughly 87% of them found once; the top ten carry 0.82%. Material: peripheral blood, obtained from a patient treated with radiotherapy plus ipilimumab. All receptors come from a human donor with non-small cell lung cancer who had stable disease on radiotherapy plus ipilimumab. The CDR3 runs from the conserved cysteine through the conserved F or W. Each record gives: clone size, J gene, D gene, V gene, CDR3 protein, CDR3 DNA. The D gene is left open where the match is weak. A clone size is listed for some rows: how often the clone was seen (once, few, many), or a class if it is expanded.

-	TRBJ2-7	TRBD1	TRBV2	CASSDLGTGQYEQYF	TGTGCCAGCAGTGACTTGGGGACAGGGCAGTACGAGCAGTACTTC
-	TRBJ1-3	TRBD1	TRBV19	CASSSPRDRAGNTIYF	TGTGCCAGTAGTAGCCCTCGGGACAGGGCTGGAAACACCATATATTTT
-	TRBJ2-3	-	TRBV11-2	CASSLARTSTDTQYF	TGTGCCAGCAGCTTAGCCCGGACCAGCACAGATACGCAGTATTTT
-	TRBJ2-7	TRBD1	TRBV18	CASSPRQGSHEQYF	TGTGCCAGCTCACCGAGACAGGGCAGCCACGAGCAGTACTTC
once	TRBJ1-2	-	TRBV28	CASSGTGSGVYGYTF	TGTGCCAGCAGTGGAACAGGGAGCGGAGTCTATGGCTACACCTTC
-	TRBJ2-1	TRBD2	TRBV5-1	CASSAGTSGSTEQFF	TGCGCCAGCAGCGCCGGGACTAGCGGGTCCACAGAGCAGTTCTTC
-	TRBJ1-5	TRBD1	TRBV11-2	CASSPGQGENQPQHF	TGTGCCAGCAGCCCTGGACAGGGTGAAAATCAGCCCCAGCATTTT
-	TRBJ2-1	-	TRBV6-1	CASGETAYNEQFF	TGTGCCAGCGGGGAAACAGCGTACAATGAGCAGTTCTTC
-	TRBJ1-1	-	TRBV5-4	CASSLANRDTEAFF	TGTGCCAGCAGCTTGGCCAACCGGGACACTGAAGCTTTCTTT
few	TRBJ2-1	TRBD2	TRBV19	CASSIGASGYNEQFF	TGTGCCAGTAGTATAGGGGCTAGCGGGTACAATGAGCAGTTCTTC
-	TRBJ2-7	-	TRBV18	CASSPLDGGSSYEQYF	TGTGCCAGCTCACCACTAGACGGGGGCAGCTCCTACGAGCAGTACTTC
-	TRBJ2-7	-	TRBV7-2	CASSTATQPYEQYF	TGTGCCAGCAGCACGGCGACACAGCCCTACGAGCAGTACTTC
-	TRBJ2-1	-	TRBV6-5	CASSSRVGHSYNEQFF	TGTGCCAGCAGTTCCCGGGTGGGGCACTCCTACAATGAGCAGTTCTTC
-	TRBJ1-2	-	TRBV7-8	CASSLGGAGYGYTF	TGTGCCAGCAGCTTAGGGGGCGCGGGCTATGGCTACACCTTC
-	TRBJ1-1	-	TRBV9	CASSAPLGANTEAFF	TGTGCCAGCAGCGCCCCCCTCGGGGCGAACACTGAAGCTTTCTTT
-	TRBJ2-3	-	TRBV6-1	CASSEAYGSTDTQYF	TGTGCCAGCAGTGAAGCCTACGGGAGCACAGATACGCAGTATTTT
-	TRBJ2-5	TRBD1	TRBV6-5	CASSYSGTGGRETQYF	TGTGCCAGCAGTTACTCGGGGACAGGGGGAAGGGAGACCCAGTACTTC
-	TRBJ2-1	-	TRBV2	CASSETTHYNEQFF	TGTGCCAGCAGTGAAACTACTCATTACAATGAGCAGTTCTTC
once	TRBJ1-1	TRBD1	TRBV4-2	CASSPESGQGIYNTEAFF	TGTGCCAGCAGCCCAGAGTCGGGACAGGGGATTTATAACACTGAAGCTTTCTTT
-	TRBJ1-2	-	TRBV28	CASSRGGNVNYGYTF	TGTGCCAGCAGTAGGGGGGGGAACGTTAACTATGGCTACACCTTC
-	TRBJ1-3	-	TRBV19	CASSISQISGNTIYF	TGTGCCAGTAGTATCAGCCAGATCTCTGGAAACACCATATATTTT
-	TRBJ2-1	TRBD1	TRBV9	CASSVGPRTGNNEQFF	TGTGCCAGCAGCGTAGGCCCCCGGACAGGGAACAATGAGCAGTTCTTC
-	TRBJ2-4	TRBD1	TRBV29-1	CSSPGQGNIQYF	TGCAGCTCCCCCGGACAGGGAAACATTCAGTACTTC
-	TRBJ1-3	-	TRBV7-6	CASAGPLNAGNTIYF	TGTGCCAGCGCTGGACCTCTAAACGCTGGAAACACCATATATTTT
-	TRBJ2-7	TRBD1	TRBV9	CASSRTGVEQYF	TGTGCCAGCAGCCGAACAGGGGTTGAGCAGTACTTC
few	TRBJ1-2	-	TRBV2	CASRQGLNYGYTF	TGTGCCAGCAGACAGGGACTTAACTATGGCTACACCTTC
-	TRBJ1-4	-	TRBV25-1	CASSPTGGGVEKLFF	TGTGCCAGCAGTCCAACGGGGGGAGGGGTCGAAAAACTGTTTTTT
-	TRBJ2-1	-	TRBV19	CASTDSGTLDYNEQFF	TGTGCCAGTACCGACTCCGGGACTCTAGATTACAATGAGCAGTTCTTC
-	TRBJ2-7	-	TRBV9	CASSVTPQGYEQYF	TGTGCCAGCAGCGTAACGCCCCAGGGGTACGAGCAGTACTTC
-	TRBJ2-2	TRBD1	TRBV10-2	CASSDAGTGWAGELFF	TGCGCCAGCAGTGACGCCGGGACAGGGTGGGCCGGGGAGCTGTTTTTT
-	TRBJ1-2	TRBD1	TRBV7-9	CASSFATGTGDYYGYTF	TGTGCCAGCAGCTTCGCGACCGGGACAGGGGATTACTATGGCTACACCTTC
-	TRBJ1-2	TRBD1	TRBV30	CAWGTGEGYTF	TGTGCCTGGGGGACAGGGGAAGGCTACACCTTC
-	TRBJ1-2	-	TRBV7-3	CASSLVGSGGYTF	TGTGCCAGCAGCTTAGTGGGTTCCGGCGGCTACACCTTC
-	TRBJ2-5	-	TRBV20-1	CSASFETQYF	TGCAGTGCTAGTTTCGAGACCCAGTACTTC
-	TRBJ2-1	TRBD1	TRBV5-1	CASSPLGQRYNEQFF	TGCGCCAGCAGCCCCCTGGGACAGCGGTACAATGAGCAGTTCTTC
once	TRBJ2-4	TRBD2	TRBV27	CASSLRTSGGTPKNIQYF	TGTGCCAGCAGTCTCCGGACTAGCGGGGGGACCCCCAAAAACATTCAGTACTTC
-	TRBJ2-7	TRBD1	TRBV10-2	CASRDTGTGVREQYF	TGCGCCAGCAGGGATACCGGGACAGGGGTGAGGGAGCAGTACTTC
-	TRBJ1-1	-	TRBV10-3	CAISEVGTEAFF	TGTGCCATCAGTGAGGTTGGGACTGAAGCTTTCTTT
-	TRBJ2-1	-	TRBV6-1	CASSEALLWTRGRNEQFF	TGTGCCAGCAGTGAAGCGTTACTCTGGACTAGGGGGAGGAATGAGCAGTTCTTC
-	TRBJ2-1	TRBD2	TRBV28	CASSPLGLLRSYNEQFF	TGTGCCAGCAGTCCGCTGGGACTACTCCGCTCCTACAATGAGCAGTTCTTC
-	TRBJ2-7	TRBD1	TRBV28	CASSGQGAFSEQYF	TGTGCCAGCAGTGGACAGGGGGCGTTCAGCGAGCAGTACTTC
-	TRBJ2-1	TRBD1	TRBV18	CASSRRQGYYNEQFF	TGTGCCAGCTCACGCAGACAGGGGTACTACAATGAGCAGTTCTTC
-	TRBJ1-1	TRBD1	TRBV7-2	CASSSFRGQWTEAFF	TGTGCCAGCAGCTCCTTTAGGGGGCAATGGACTGAAGCTTTCTTT
once	TRBJ1-5	-	TRBV10-1	CASSNGPGGPQHF	TGCGCCAGCAGTAATGGACCCGGAGGGCCCCAGCATTTT
once	TRBJ2-7	-	TRBV27	CASSPGLLRYEQYF	TGTGCCAGCAGTCCGGGACTCCTCCGCTACGAGCAGTACTTC
-	TRBJ2-2	-	TRBV6-4	CASSEERNTGELFF	TGTGCCAGCAGTGAGGAGCGGAACACCGGGGAGCTGTTTTTT
-	TRBJ2-1	TRBD2	TRBV6-1	CASSPRGERQFF	TGTGCCAGCAGCCCCCGGGGGGAGAGGCAGTTCTTC
once	TRBJ1-5	-	TRBV19	CASQGRQNNQPQHF	TGTGCCTCCCAGGGAAGGCAGAACAATCAGCCCCAGCATTTT
once	TRBJ2-3	-	TRBV5-5	CASSRTRDSDTQYF	TGTGCCAGCAGCCGTACCCGGGACTCAGATACGCAGTATTTT
-	TRBJ1-1	-	TRBV6-6	CALLSRQGSEAFF	TGTGCCTTGCTGTCCCGGCAGGGTAGTGAAGCTTTCTTT
-	TRBJ1-1	-	TRBV7-8	CASSFRGGNTEAFF	TGTGCCAGCAGCTTTAGGGGGGGCAACACTGAAGCTTTCTTT
-	TRBJ1-3	-	TRBV10-1	CASILSTAIYF	TGCGCCAGCATTCTCTCCACCGCCATATATTTT
-	TRBJ1-6	-	TRBV28	CASRPSGVSSYNSPLHF	TGTGCCAGCAGGCCCTCAGGCGTCAGCTCCTATAATTCACCCCTCCACTTT
once	TRBJ1-5	-	TRBV18	CASSTQGGRQPQHF	TGTGCCAGCTCAACACAGGGAGGAAGACAGCCCCAGCATTTT
-	TRBJ2-7	TRBD1	TRBV5-1	CASTSTSGTGLHEQYF	TGCGCCAGCACTTCCACATCCGGGACAGGGCTTCACGAGCAGTACTTC
-	TRBJ2-1	-	TRBV7-2	CASSLSNRDEQFF	TGTGCCAGCAGCCTCTCTAACCGGGATGAGCAGTTCTTC